These 31 T cell receptor beta chains share one sample of origin, sequenced in a study of T cells in Graves' hyperthyroidism and ophthalmopathy. TCR beta CDR3 regions were amplified from RNA. First-round RT-PCR with HTBI primers amplified the TCR CDR3 region. TCRdb re-derived calls from the multiplex PCR reads in MiXCR, one entry per CDR3 protein. The sample carries more than 450,000 distinct CDR3 sequences, just under 20% recorded once. The sequenced sample consisted of blood. Receptors originate from a man aged 35-49 years with Graves' ophthalmopathy.

This clonotype was detected ten times or more. V is TRBV2 and J is TRBJ2-7; D might be TRBD1 (6 bases). CDR3 size: 13 residues. In germline, CDR1 is SNHLY, CDR2 FYNNEI. Trimming stripped 1 base from V and 6 bases from J, with 10 bases between. The CDR3 is CASSEEFRGEQYF. The CDR3 DNA follows: TGTGCCAGCAGTGAAGAGTTCAGGGGCGAGCAGTACTTC.

This clonotype was observed many times. This sequence joins TRBV12-3 or TRBV12-4 and TRBJ1-6, with no clear D. The V and J ends lost 2 bases and 11 bases respectively, with 16 bases between them. This CDR3 comprises 15 residues. CDR3 amino acids: CASSLTDAPAAPLHF. DNA of the CDR3: TGTGCCAGCAGTTTAACGGACGCACCGGCGGCACCCCTCCACTTT.

The table lists this clonotype with a few counts. The CDR3 is CASSIGLITEAFF. The CDR3 nucleotides are TGTGCCAGTAGTATAGGACTGATCACTGAAGCTTTCTTT. The chain uses TRBV19 and TRBJ1-1; the D is unclear. Trimming shortened V by 1 base and J by 4 bases, and 7 bases separated the two germline ends. CDR1 LNHDA and CDR2 SQIVND come from the germline V gene (reference sequence). This CDR3 region has 13 residues. The variable domain in full, completed from reference TRBV19 and TRBJ1-1, reads DGGITQSPKYLFRKEGQNVTLSCEQNLNHDAMYWYRQDPGQGLRLIYYSQIVNDFQKGDIAEGYSVSREKKESFPLTVTSAQKNPTAFYLCASSIGLITEAFFGQGTRLTVV.

The CDR3, as DNA: TGTGCCAGCAGCTTAGCGTCCAAGGGAAGCGCAGATACGCAGTATTTT. Its protein is CASSLASKGSADTQYF. V and J are TRBV7-8 and TRBJ2-3; D gene uncertain. The CDR3 is 16 residues long. Trimming left V 0 bases short and J 4 bases short, with 14 bases between. CDR1 SGHVS and CDR2 FQNEAQ come from the germline V gene.

A few counts support this clonotype. This rearrangement joins TRBV19 to TRBJ2-1; the D is unclear. The CDR3 length is 13 residues. In germline, CDR1 is LNHDA, CDR2 SQIVND (reference sequence). Trimming shortened V by 2 bases and J by 5 bases, and 7 bases separated the two germline ends. The CDR3 coding sequence is TGTGCCAGTAGTATATCCCAAAACAATGAGCAGTTCTTC. This encodes CASSISQNNEQFF.

This chain connects TRBV5-4 to TRBJ1-1, with unresolved D. This CDR3 is 14 amino acids long. Germline CDR1 SGHNT, CDR2 YYREEE (reference sequence). V was trimmed by 2 bases and J by 1 base, leaving 9 bases between them. CDR3 nucleotides: TGTGCCAGCAGCTTATCCCCCGCGAACACTGAAGCTTTCTTT. It translates to CASSLSPANTEAFF.

In its sample, this clonotype was seen many times. V and J are TRBV7-2 and TRBJ2-1; 10 bases agree with TRBD2. The CDR3 length is 15 residues. Per germline, CDR1 SGHTA and CDR2 FQGNSA. Germline trimming cut 8 bases from V and 7 bases from J; bases unmatched to any gene: 11. The CDR3 spells CASYSGAGGRNEQFF. In DNA, the CDR3 is TGTGCCAGCTACTCAGGAGCGGGAGGGAGGAATGAGCAGTTCTTC.

The chain couples TRBV5-4 to TRBJ2-1; 9 nucleotides agree with TRBD1. Losses at the gene ends were 3 bases for V and 7 bases for J; bases not matched to a gene: 8. There are 15 residues in the CDR3. Germline loops: CDR1 SGHNT, CDR2 YYREEE (reference sequence). The CDR3 DNA reads as TGTGCCAGCAGCTCCCGGGACAGGGATTTGAATGAGCAGTTCTTC. Translated, it gives CASSSRDRDLNEQFF.

This clonotype was counted a few times. This sequence joins TRBV3-1 and TRBJ1-5; D uncertain. Germline CDR1 reads LGHDT; CDR2 reads YNNKEL (reference sequence). Trimming removed 2 bases from V and 4 bases from J, with 6 bases in between. This CDR3 is 13 amino acids long. The CDR3 loop is CASSQQLNQPQHF. CDR3 DNA sequence: TGTGCCAGCAGCCAACAGCTAAATCAGCCCCAGCATTTT.

This clonotype appeared many times. V usage is TRBV13 and J usage is TRBJ2-7; no clear D gene. Germline V CDR1 and CDR2: PRHDT, FYEKMQ (reference sequence). The CDR3 extends over 14 amino acids. V was trimmed by 7 bases and J by 0 bases, leaving 13 bases between them. CDR3 in DNA: TGTGCCAGCACCCCGTTTGTGAGCTCCTACGAGCAGTACTTC. Translating gives CASTPFVSSYEQYF.

Many counts were recorded for this clonotype. The chain recombines TRBV7-2 with TRBJ2-7; D is unclear. Trimming cost V 1 base and J 6 bases, with 13 bases left between them. CDR1 is SGHTA and CDR2 is FQGNSA in the germline V gene. This CDR3 has 14 residues. The DNA of the CDR3 is TGTGCCAGCAGCTTAGGCTCCCAAGTGGCCGAGCAGTACTTC. It codes for CASSLGSQVAEQYF.

The genes are TRBV20-1 and TRBJ1-2, with 7 bases that match TRBD1. CDR3 size: 18 residues. Germline values: CDR1 DFQATT, CDR2 SNEGSKA (reference sequence). The V segment lost 2 bases and the J segment 4 bases; nucleotides outside the gene matches: 19. CDR3 nucleotides: TGCAGTGCTAGAAGGGAGGTAACGGACAGGATGGCCCCCTATGGCTACACCTTC. It codes for CSARREVTDRMAPYGYTF.

V usage is TRBV13 and J usage is TRBJ1-4; D call uncertain. Germline V lookup: CDR1 PRHDT, CDR2 FYEKMQ (reference sequence). There are 15 residues in the CDR3. The V end lost 3 bases, the J end lost 4 bases, and 12 bases lay between the germline ends. The DNA for the CDR3 is TGTGCCAGCAGCTTTTCCGCTAATTATAATGAAAAACTGTTTTTT. This encodes CASSFSANYNEKLFF.

The chain joins TRBV14 to TRBJ2-2; 7 positions agree with TRBD1. The CDR3 has 13 residues. Trimming cost V 8 bases and J 7 bases; bases outside gene matches: 7. Looked up from germline, CDR1 is SGHDN and CDR2 is FVKESK. CDR3 sequence (DNA): TGTGCCAGCCAAGAAGACAGGGACGGGGAGCTGTTTTTT. Its protein product is CASQEDRDGELFF.

This clonotype has just one count. A much larger clone differs by one base, so this may be a read error. The rearrangement joins TRBV7-3 to TRBJ2-7; D is perhaps TRBD1 or TRBD2 (6 bases each). This CDR3 is built from 15 residues. V was clipped by 6 bases and J by 2 bases, with 17 bases between them. Germline values: CDR1 SGHTA, CDR2 FQGTGA. DNA of the CDR3: TGTGCCAGCAGTTTTTCGGGGGCTGTAGCCTACGAGCAGTACTTC. It specifies CASSFSGAVAYEQYF. Using reference TRBV7-3 and TRBJ2-7 for the parts outside the CDR3, the full variable domain is GAGVSQTPSNKVTEKGKYVELRCDPISGHTALYWYRQSLGQGPEFLIYFQGTGAADDSGLPNDRFFAVRPEGSVSTLKIQRTERGDSAVYLCASSFSGAVAYEQYFGPGTRLTVT.

CDR3 DNA: TGCGCCAGCAGCCCTAAGACCGGCTACGAGCAGTACTTC. This translates into CASSPKTGYEQYF. The chain employs TRBV5-1 and TRBJ2-7, with D hard to call. Trimming pared 4 bases from V and 3 bases from J, leaving 11 bases between. This CDR3 has 13 residues. Looked up from germline, CDR1 is SGHRS and CDR2 is YFSETQ. Complete variable domain (other parts from reference TRBV5-1 and TRBJ2-7): KAGVTQTPRYLIKTRGQQVTLSCSPISGHRSVSWYQQTPGQGLQFLFEYFSETQRNKGNFPGRFSGRQFSNSRSEMNVSTLELGDSALYLCASSPKTGYEQYFGPGTRLTVT.

This clonotype was seen a handful of times. The chain joins TRBV24-1 to TRBJ2-7; D is unclear. CDR3 length: 15 residues. The germline V gene has CDR1 KGHDR and CDR2 SFDVKD. Trimming left V 3 bases short and J 3 bases short, with 14 bases between. CDR3 loop: CATSDPRRSGYEQYF. Written as DNA, the CDR3 is TGTGCCACCAGTGATCCCCGGCGGTCGGGCTACGAGCAGTACTTC.

The chain recombines TRBV27 with TRBJ2-1, with 8 positions matching TRBD2. The CDR3 covers 14 residues. The J segment lost 8 bases and the V segment lost 5 bases, leaving 8 bases of the junction unmatched. Germline-derived CDR1 and CDR2 are MNHEY and SMNVEV (reference sequence). The CDR3 region is CASSPGTSLDEQFF. In DNA form, the CDR3 reads TGTGCCAGCAGTCCCGGGACTAGTCTCGATGAGCAGTTCTTC.

The CDR3, as DNA: TGTGCCAGCAGTTTCGGGGGGACCGAGCCTTACAATGAGCAGTTCTTC. As protein: CASSFGGTEPYNEQFF. The V call is TRBV27, the J call TRBJ2-1, with 7 bases identical to TRBD2. The CDR3 extends over 16 amino acids. V was clipped by 3 bases and J by 4 bases; unmatched bases: 9. CDR1 is MNHEY and CDR2 is SMNVEV in the germline V gene (reference sequence).

This chain joins TRBV20-1 and TRBJ1-1, with no clear D. With 5 bases removed from V and 3 bases from J, the gap between germline ends came to 10 bases. This CDR3 comprises 12 residues. Germline CDR1 DFQATT, CDR2 SNEGSKA (reference sequence). CDR3 loop: CSAPPGYTEAFF. Here the CDR3 DNA reads TGCAGTGCTCCCCCCGGGTACACTGAAGCTTTCTTT.

This clonotype was recorded at least ten times. V is TRBV30 and J is TRBJ1-4; no clear D gene. Germline V CDR1 and CDR2: GTSNPN, SVGIG (reference sequence). The CDR3 is made up of 14 amino acids. The ends were cut back, 7 bases at V and 8 bases at J, with 20 bases in the middle. CDR3 DNA sequence: TGTGCCTCTATGGTAGGGCCCTTGGAGGAAAAACTGTTTTTT. Translated, it gives CASMVGPLEEKLFF.

The V and J genes are TRBV30 and TRBJ2-2, with 7 bases identical to TRBD1. CDR1 is GTSNPN and CDR2 is SVGIG in the germline V gene (reference sequence). V lost 4 bases, J lost 5 bases, and 7 bases stayed unmatched. The CDR3 length is 14 residues. The CDR3 region is CAWTPGQITGELFF. DNA for the CDR3: TGTGCCTGGACGCCGGGACAGATTACCGGGGAGCTGTTTTTT. The full variable domain, in which reference TRBV30 and TRBJ2-2 provide the parts outside the CDR3, is SQTIHQWPATLVQPVGSPLSLECTVEGTSNPNLYWYRQAAGRGLQLLFYSVGIGQISSEVPQNLSASRPQDRQFILSSKKLLLSDSGFYLCAWTPGQITGELFFGEGSRLTVL.

This clonotype showed up just a few times. This chain links TRBV13 with TRBJ2-7; D is ambiguous. Germline values: CDR1 PRHDT, CDR2 FYEKMQ (reference sequence). The CDR3 contains 11 residues. Trimming left V 8 bases short and J 6 bases short, with 11 bases between. Here the CDR3 reads CASASRFEQYF. The CDR3 region has the DNA TGTGCCAGCGCGTCCCGGTTCGAGCAGTACTTC.

This rearrangement joins TRBV7-6 to TRBJ1-1; 12 nucleotides align to TRBD1. The CDR3 runs to 19 residues. After removal of 0 bases from V and 0 bases from J, the junction contained 8 bases not matched to a gene. CDR1 SGHVS and CDR2 FNYEAQ come from the germline V gene. CDR3 amino acids: CASSLALRDRGPLNTEAFF. DNA for the CDR3: TGTGCCAGCAGCTTAGCGCTGAGGGACAGGGGGCCTCTGAACACTGAAGCTTTCTTT.

This chain uses TRBV4-2 with TRBJ2-7; no clear D gene. This CDR3 region has 15 residues. V was shortened by 0 bases and J by 3 bases, with 12 bases between the two germline ends. Per the germline V gene, CDR1 is LGHNA and CDR2 is YNFKEQ. In DNA form, the CDR3 reads TGTGCCAGCAGCCAAGATTGGCCCCTGGGCTACGAGCAGTACTTC. Translating gives CASSQDWPLGYEQYF.

The table lists this clonotype with a few counts. The chain joins TRBV4-3 to TRBJ2-2; the match to TRBD2 covers 8 bases. V dropped 1 base and J dropped 4; count of bases not matched to a gene: 8. The germline V gene has CDR1 LGHNA and CDR2 YSLEER. The CDR3 is 17 amino acids. The CDR3 region is CASSQVLGLVVTGELFF. The CDR3 DNA sequence: TGCGCCAGCAGCCAAGTTCTGGGACTAGTTGTCACCGGGGAGCTGTTTTTT.

In its sample, this clonotype was seen many times. J is TRBJ2-5 and V is TRBV28; 11 bases match TRBD1. This CDR3 region has 15 residues. Germline V gene data show CDR1 as MDHEN and CDR2 as SYDVKM. J gave up 5 bases and V 1 base, and 3 bases lay outside the gene matches. The CDR3 region has the DNA TGTGCCAGCAGTTTATCGGGACAGGGGGTGGAGACCCAGTACTTC. Its protein is CASSLSGQGVETQYF. The full variable domain, its missing parts supplied by reference TRBV28 and TRBJ2-5, is DVKVTQSSRYLVKRTGEKVFLECVQDMDHENMFWYRQDPGLGLRLIYFSYDVKMKEKGDIPEGYSVSREKKERFSLILESASTNQTSMYLCASSLSGQGVETQYFGPGTRLLVL.

This clonotype was counted many times. The rearrangement joins TRBV2 to TRBJ2-7, with TRBD1 identical over 10 bases. The germline CDR1 and CDR2 sequences are SNHLY and FYNNEI. The CDR3 extends over 15 amino acids. Trimming at V came to 8 bases and at J to 6 bases, leaving 13 bases not matched to a gene. As DNA, the CDR3 is TGTGCCAGCGTAGAACCGGGACAGGGGATCAGCGAGCAGTACTTC. Protein sequence: CASVEPGQGISEQYF.

V usage is TRBV2 and J usage is TRBJ2-1; 14 bases align to TRBD2. Germline CDR1 reads SNHLY; CDR2 reads FYNNEI. The CDR3 is 16 amino acids. Germline trimming cut 7 bases from V and 8 bases from J; bases unmatched to any gene: 10. The CDR3 protein is CASTPGTSGRGHEQFF. For the CDR3, the DNA is TGTGCCAGCACGCCGGGGACTAGCGGGAGAGGGCATGAGCAGTTCTTC.

A few counts support this clonotype. The V and J genes are TRBV14 and TRBJ1-2; D call uncertain. Trimming took 0 bases from V and 8 from J, leaving 7 bases between them. The germline CDR1 and CDR2 sequences are SGHDN and FVKESK. The CDR3 totals 12 residues. The CDR3 sequence: CASSQEAHGYTF. The CDR3 nucleotides are TGTGCCAGCAGCCAAGAGGCACACGGCTACACCTTC.

The V call is TRBV4-3, the J call TRBJ2-1, with D perhaps TRBD2 (5 bases). Between the trimmed V and J ends, which lost 1 base and 3 bases, there was a span of 16 bases. This CDR3 is 17 amino acids long. Looked up from germline, CDR1 is LGHNA and CDR2 is YSLEER. CDR3 sequence reads: CASSQGFSGSIYNEQFF. DNA of the CDR3: TGCGCCAGCAGCCAAGGTTTTTCGGGAAGCATCTACAATGAGCAGTTCTTC.